This T cell receptor beta chain was recorded in a study of CD8 T cell repertoires and HIV-1 epitope variants. The CDR3 is 11 amino acids. The V gene end was trimmed by 5 bases and the J gene end by 7 bases; junction bases not matched to a gene: 4. Germline V lookup: CDR1 GTSNPN, CDR2 SVGIG (reference sequence). Sequencing was performed with immunoSEQ multiplex PCR; in TCRdb, only in-frame clones are kept and a portion is missing. The sample yields approximately 90,000 clones, roughly 80% seen once. Input material: uncultured baseline CD8+ T cells from peripheral blood mononuclear cells (PBMCs). This clonotype was obtained from a male donor with HIV. The gene calls are TRBV30 and TRBJ2-7, with 8 bases matching TRBD1. CDR3 coding DNA: TGTGCCTGGGGACAGGGTCGGGAGCAGTACTTC. This gives the protein CAWGQGREQYF. Filled out from reference TRBV30 and TRBJ2-7, the complete variable domain reads SQTIHQWPATLVQPVGSPLSLECTVEGTSNPNLYWYRQAAGRGLQLLFYSVGIGQISSEVPQNLSASRPQDRQFILSSKKLLLSDSGFYLCAWGQGREQYFGPGTRLTVT.